This T cell receptor (beta chain) appears in the sequencing data of a study of T cells in localized non-small cell lung cancer. General study results and limits: Appearance in adjacent lung was seen for a median about 58 of the top 100 tumor clones. Adjacent uninvolved lung had the highest clonality, suggesting focused antigen responses.

Trimming took 4 bases from V and 8 from J, leaving 18 bases between them. Germline CDR1 and CDR2: SGHNT and YENEEA. The CDR3 has 16 amino acids. This clone is classed as medium-sized. Its antigen is currently unknown. Sequencing was performed with immunoSEQ multiplex PCR; in TCRdb, only in-frame clones are kept and a portion is missing. The sample comprises some 1,900 clones, more than 20% of which are singletons, and roughly 15% rests with the top ten. The material was normal lung tissue next to the tumor, obtained before any cancer treatment. The rearrangement uses TRBV11-3 and TRBJ2-6; tentatively, D is TRBD1 or TRBD2 (6 bases each). The TCR originated in a female donor of 60 years or more with stage I lung adenocarcinoma. CDR3 in DNA: TGTGCCAGCAGCTCGGAGGGGGGCATGTGGACCAACGTCCTGACTTTC. Protein sequence: CASSSEGGMWTNVLTF.